This T cell receptor beta chain comes out of a study of human thymus T cells. The study, taken as a whole, reports: Related work showed strongly overlapping thymic repertoires across unrelated individuals.

Germline loops: CDR1 SGHRS, CDR2 YFSETQ. The CDR3 is made up of 17 amino acids. V lost 1 base, J lost 0 bases, and 15 bases lay in between. Only in-frame clones appear in the TCRdb table, and some are missing; sequencing was by immunoSEQ multiplex PCR. This sample has more than 70,000 clones, with nearly 98% found just once. As concerns this clone: Its antigen is not known.

It was from resections taken during corrective heart surgery that the thymus tissue came. The receptor was derived from a boy younger than two with a congenital heart defect but otherwise immunologically healthy. V gene TRBV5-1 combines with J gene TRBJ2-3; D may be TRBD2 (5 bases). Sequenced sample: thymus tissue. CDR3 nucleotides: TGCGCCAGCAGCTTGTCTACGCAGCGGTCTAGCACAGATACGCAGTATTTT. Its translation: CASSLSTQRSSTDTQYF.